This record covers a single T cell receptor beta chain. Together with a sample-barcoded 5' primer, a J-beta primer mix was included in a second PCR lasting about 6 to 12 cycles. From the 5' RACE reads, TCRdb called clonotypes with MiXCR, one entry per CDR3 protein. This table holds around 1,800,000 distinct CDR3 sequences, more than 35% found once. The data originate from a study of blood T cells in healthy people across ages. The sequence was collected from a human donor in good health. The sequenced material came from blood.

The CDR3 bases are TGTGCCAGCAGCCGTGGACGGGTCGACTATGGCTACACCTTC. It codes for CASSRGRVDYGYTF. The V call is TRBV7-9, the J call TRBJ1-2; unclear D gene. Trimming removed 5 bases at V and 3 bases at J, with 13 bases between. Germline V lookup: CDR1 SEHNR, CDR2 FQNEAQ (reference sequence). The CDR3 runs to 14 residues.